This record concerns one T cell receptor (beta chain) sequence. This specimen belongs to a study of T cell responses to AZD1222 COVID-19 vaccine. Profiling relied on immunoSEQ multiplex PCR, and the TCRdb table lists in-frame clones only, not all of them. Here the sample spans about 150,000 clones, around 91% being singletons. Trimming stripped 6 bases from V and 9 bases from J, with 10 bases between. Germline CDR1 SNHLY, CDR2 FYNNEI. The CDR3 has 11 amino acids. V is TRBV2 and J is TRBJ2-3; D remains unclear. The origin of this receptor is an adult in good health. The specimen was peripheral blood, collected on day 0 of AZD1222 vaccination. The CDR3 DNA is TGTGCCAGCAGAAGACTGGGGACGCAGTATTTT. Translation gives CASRRLGTQYF.